This T cell receptor beta chain came from a study of naive and memory T cell subsets. As regards this clonotype: Its matching antigen is unknown.

General study points: Naive repertoires, especially CD8, held a few larger clonotypes, possibly memory cells re-expressing CD45RA.

The V and J ends lost 4 bases and 6 bases respectively, with 18 bases between them. In germline, CDR1 is KGHDR, CDR2 SFDVKD. CDR3 length: 16 amino acids. Both TRBC1 and TRBC2 were covered by a beta constant-region primer of two equimolar oligonucleotides. Ligated cDNA was amplified by four rounds of PCR with nested alpha and beta constant-region primers and SP2. TCRdb fed the UMI-ligation and nested PCR reads into MiXCR, producing one record per CDR3 protein. The data hold approximately 150,000 distinct CDR3 sequences, with roughly 22% observed a single time. The chain combines TRBV24-1 with TRBJ2-1; weak D call: TRBD1 (5 bases). This TCR was sampled from a human donor in good health. Sequencing was carried out using naive CD4+ T cells from blood. CDR3 region: CATSDPQEPGSNEQFF. The CDR3 DNA is TGTGCCACCAGTGACCCACAGGAGCCCGGAAGCAATGAGCAGTTCTTC.